This T cell receptor beta chain was documented in a study of blood T cell repertoires in COVID-19. Study as a whole: The origin of the acute and convalescent COVID-19 samples was the United States, Italy and Spain. Sample material is recorded as cDNA or gDNA derived from T cells, B-cell-depleted T cells, or PBMCs.

V shed 5 bases, J shed 2 bases, and the junction held 8 bases outside the gene matches. From germline, CDR1 is SGHTA and CDR2 FQGTGA. The CDR3 length is 16 residues. Per the original methods: Researchers report that nucleated cell counts were estimated from reference gene primer amplification. Produced via immunoSEQ multiplex PCR; TCRdb's table is partial and in-frame only. Clonal size and the V and J genes are those of that table, whereas D and trimming came from the DNA. There are around 200,000 clones in the sample; about 85% occur only once, and 15% to 20% lies in the top ten. Sequenced: peripheral blood. The clonotype was recovered from a woman of 80 years or more with active or convalescent COVID-19. The J gene is TRBJ2-1, the V gene TRBV7-3, with TRBD2 matching 8 bases. CDR3 nucleotides: TGTGCCAGCAGCCCAACGAGCGGGAGCCCCTACAATGAGCAGTTCTTC. It encodes CASSPTSGSPYNEQFF.